Reported below is one TCR beta chain. The antigen remains unidentified. The time point was: week 23, last vaccination. The investigators gave 300 ug of mutant IDH1 20-mer peptide in each vaccine dose, together with topical imiquimod. The sample originates from a study of a mutant IDH1 vaccine in newly diagnosed glioma. Across the study: Patients received vaccination from 4-6 weeks after radiotherapy alone, or with temozolomide cycles. Points from the study as a whole: Across multiple MHC alleles, 80% to 95% of patients had vaccine-induced responses.

TCRdb keeps only in-frame clones here, not all; method: immunoSEQ multiplex PCR. The sample shows over 40,000 clones, over 70% of them seen only once. This CDR3 spans 14 amino acids. Germline V gives CDR1 MGHDK, CDR2 SYGVNS. V shed 6 bases and J shed 4 bases, with 13 bases lying between them. This sequence originates from a woman aged 40 to 50 with glioma. Some clones in this sample may be carry-over from other donors' samples. The starting material was PBMCs, obtained from a glioma patient whose treatment included an IDH1 peptide vaccine. The rearrangement joins TRBV25-1 to TRBJ1-3, with D tentatively TRBD1 (6 bases). The CDR3 protein is CASRETGWGNTIYF. The CDR3 region has the DNA TGTGCCAGCAGGGAGACAGGTTGGGGAAACACCATATATTTT.